The 21 T cell receptor beta chains presented below share a single source sample, sequenced in a study of identical twins. TCRdb itself ran the 5' RACE reads through MiXCR, one entry per CDR3 protein. The sample lists 350,000 to 450,000 distinct CDR3 sequences, around 18% seen once, with 12% in the top ten. The sample taken for sequencing was naive T cells sorted from blood. Receptors were obtained from a man between 50 and 59 years old in good health.

In this sample, this clonotype turned up many times. The chain uses TRBV5-8 and TRBJ2-5; 15 nucleotides align to TRBD2. Germline CDR1 reads SGHTS; CDR2 reads YDEGEE. V trimming: 5 bases; J trimming: 4 bases; junction bases outside the gene matches: 3. The CDR3 spans 15 residues. For the CDR3, the DNA is TGTGCCAGCAGACCGGGACTAGCGGGGGGAGAGACCCAGTACTTC. Encoded protein: CASRPGLAGGETQYF.

With respect to this clonotype: With a much larger clone just one base away, this may be a read error. This chain connects TRBV3-1 to TRBJ2-2; D call uncertain. Trimming pared 1 base from V and 5 bases from J, leaving 5 bases between. Per germline, CDR1 LGHDT and CDR2 YNNKEL (reference sequence). This CDR3 spans 13 amino acids. The DNA of the CDR3 is TGTGCCAGCAGCCAAGTGCGGACCGGGGAGCTGTTTTTT. It translates to CASSQVRTGELFF.

There are many counts of this clonotype. The genes are TRBV5-5 and TRBJ2-1; 8 bases are shared with TRBD2. J lost 3 bases, V lost 0 bases, and 2 bases had no gene match. The germline CDR1 and CDR2 sequences are SGHKS and YYEKEE (reference sequence). The CDR3 loop spans 15 amino acids. The CDR3 loop reads CASSLAGTSYNEQFF. CDR3 nucleotides: TGTGCCAGCAGCTTGGCCGGGACTAGCTACAATGAGCAGTTCTTC.

This clonotype was recorded at least ten times. The V and J genes are TRBV20-1 and TRBJ2-1; 9 bases agree with TRBD2. CDR3 size: 13 residues. Germline CDR1 and CDR2: DFQATT and SNEGSKA (reference sequence). With V trimmed by 5 bases and J by 10 bases, 9 bases remained unmatched. CDR3 in amino acids: CSALAGLFREQFF. CDR3 DNA sequence: TGCAGTGCTCTAGCGGGGCTCTTCAGGGAGCAGTTCTTC.

The genes are TRBV7-2 and TRBJ1-5; D is undetermined. The CDR3 spans 12 residues. Trimming removed 7 bases at V and 6 bases at J, with 10 bases between. The germline V gene has CDR1 SGHTA and CDR2 FQGNSA. CDR3 protein: CASTYGGQPQHF. In DNA form, the CDR3 reads TGTGCCAGCACCTATGGTGGTCAGCCCCAGCATTTT.

Only a few counts were recorded for this clonotype. V and J are TRBV7-6 and TRBJ2-3; TRBD2 aligns across 9 bases. V gave up 5 bases and J gave up 2 bases; unmatched junction bases: 11. Germline V CDR1 and CDR2: SGHVS, FNYEAQ. The CDR3 length is 17 residues. The CDR3 nucleotides are TGTGCCAGCAGCACCCAAGGCGGGAGGGCCGACACAGATACGCAGTATTTT. Translating gives CASSTQGGRADTDTQYF. The whole variable domain, remainder taken from reference TRBV7-6 and TRBJ2-3, is GAGVSQSPRYKVTKRGQDVALRCDPISGHVSLYWYRQALGQGPEFLTYFNYEAQQDKSGLPNDRFSAERPEGSISTLTIQRTEQRDSAMYRCASSTQGGRADTDTQYFGPGTRLTVL.

V and J are TRBV7-2 and TRBJ2-3; no firm D call. The germline V gene encodes CDR1 SGHTA and CDR2 FQGNSA. The CDR3 runs to 15 residues. V lost 2 bases and J lost 4, with 13 bases in between. The CDR3 reads CASSLYPVPADTQYF. CDR3 coding DNA: TGTGCCAGCAGCTTATATCCGGTCCCGGCAGATACGCAGTATTTT.

The J gene is TRBJ2-5, the V gene TRBV7-9; tentatively, D is TRBD1 or TRBD2 (5 bases each). Germline loops: CDR1 SEHNR, CDR2 FQNEAQ (reference sequence). Trimming left V 5 bases short and J 5 bases short, with 18 bases between. The CDR3 has 15 amino acids. The CDR3 here is CASSDIGGPMETQYF. DNA for the CDR3: TGTGCCAGCAGCGACATTGGGGGACCTATGGAGACCCAGTACTTC.

This chain links TRBV12-3 or TRBV12-4 with TRBJ2-6; D call uncertain. V was cut by 7 bases and J by 1 base, with 11 bases left in between. The CDR3 totals 15 residues. CDR3: CASTPPRSGANVLTF. DNA for the CDR3: TGTGCCAGCACCCCTCCGAGGTCTGGGGCCAACGTCCTGACTTTC.

This clonotype has only a few counts. The chain combines TRBV4-3 with TRBJ2-1, with TRBD2 identical over 13 bases. With V trimmed by 0 bases and J by 4 bases, 6 bases remained unmatched. The CDR3 sequence is 18 residues long. Per the germline V gene, CDR1 is LGHNA and CDR2 is YSLEER. DNA of the CDR3: TGCGCCAGCAGCCAAGAGTCGGGACTAGCGGGGCGTTACAATGAGCAGTTCTTC. It codes for CASSQESGLAGRYNEQFF.

This clonotype was seen repeatedly, ten times or more. V gene TRBV12-3 or TRBV12-4 combines with J gene TRBJ2-1; D call uncertain. Deletions cut 4 bases from V and 7 bases from J, with 5 bases between. CDR3 length equals 11 residues. As DNA, the CDR3 is TGTGCCAGCAGTTCCAGTAATGAGCAGTTCTTC. This encodes CASSSSNEQFF.

This clonotype was counted only a few times. V is TRBV5-1 and J is TRBJ2-7, with D perhaps matching TRBD1 (5 bases). Trimming shortened V by 1 base and J by 7 bases, and 9 bases separated the two germline ends. The germline V gene has CDR1 SGHRS and CDR2 YFSETQ. The CDR3 has 12 amino acids. CDR3 DNA sequence: TGCGCCAGCAGCTTGCCCCGACAGGAGCAGTACTTC. Its translation is CASSLPRQEQYF.

V and J are TRBV7-8 and TRBJ2-1; D is perhaps TRBD2 (5 bases). V was trimmed by 1 base and J by 9 bases, leaving 16 bases between them. This CDR3 contains 15 residues. Germline CDR1 reads SGHVS; CDR2 reads FQNEAQ. CDR3 protein: CASSLDPAAGGEQFF. CDR3 coding DNA: TGTGCCAGCAGCTTAGATCCCGCCGCGGGCGGTGAGCAGTTCTTC.

This clonotype was picked up a small number of times. This chain joins TRBV5-1 and TRBJ2-5, with 9 bases matching TRBD1. CDR1 and CDR2 (germline): SGHRS, YFSETQ. Trimming removed 0 bases from V and 1 base from J; junction bases left unmatched: 7. This CDR3 spans 17 amino acids. The CDR3 sequence: CASSLAPGQGPQETQYF. The CDR3 DNA reads as TGCGCCAGCAGCTTGGCCCCGGGACAGGGCCCCCAAGAGACCCAGTACTTC.

V usage is TRBV21-1 and J usage is TRBJ2-7; the table's D call of TRBD2 was not tested on the DNA. TRBV21-1 constitutes a pseudogene. The CDR3 has 15 amino acids. The CDR3 reads CASSSGLAVLYEQYF. The CDR3 DNA follows: TGTGCCAGCAGTTCAGGACTAGCGGTCCTCTACGAGCAGTACTTC.

This clonotype was counted many times. The chain has TRBV28 and TRBJ2-5; D tentatively reads TRBD1 or TRBD2 (5 bases each). Germline CDR1 reads MDHEN; CDR2 reads SYDVKM. CDR3 length: 16 amino acids. V was clipped by 5 bases and J by 3 bases, with 19 bases between them. CDR3: CASSPPGPRLEETQYF. DNA of the CDR3: TGTGCCAGCAGTCCGCCGGGGCCCCGACTCGAAGAGACCCAGTACTTC.

The sample holds many counts of this clonotype. The J gene is TRBJ2-4, the V gene TRBV29-1; D remains unclear. Deletions cut 0 bases from V and 0 bases from J, with 12 bases between. CDR1 is SQVTM and CDR2 is ANQGSEA in the germline V gene. This CDR3 spans 16 amino acids. The CDR3 DNA is TGCAGCGTTGAAGATCGAGACGAACTAGCCAAAAACATTCAGTACTTC. Protein product: CSVEDRDELAKNIQYF.

This clonotype was recorded at least ten times. The V gene is TRBV15, the J gene TRBJ1-2, with D perhaps matching TRBD1 (6 bases). The V gene's germline CDR1 is LNHNV and CDR2 YYDKDF (reference sequence). The V and J ends lost 5 bases and 2 bases respectively, with 18 bases between them. This CDR3 has 16 residues. Here the CDR3 reads CATSPISWTENYGYTF. For the CDR3, the DNA is TGTGCCACCAGCCCGATATCGTGGACAGAAAACTATGGCTACACCTTC.

The chain couples TRBV20-1 to TRBJ1-2; TRBD1 matches 7 bases. With 6 bases clipped from V and 8 bases from J, the junction kept 9 bases outside the gene matches. CDR3 length: 12 residues. Germline V lookup: CDR1 DFQATT, CDR2 SNEGSKA (reference sequence). CDR3: CSANPTGRGYTF. The DNA of the CDR3 is TGCAGTGCGAACCCGACAGGGCGCGGCTACACCTTC.

The chain joins TRBV15 to TRBJ2-2; 8 nucleotides align to TRBD2. V gave up 5 bases and J gave up 5 bases; unmatched junction bases: 16. The germline V gene encodes CDR1 LNHNV and CDR2 YYDKDF (reference sequence). The CDR3 extends over 18 amino acids. CDR3: CATSVTRSGRGGTGELFF. CDR3 nucleotide sequence: TGTGCCACCAGCGTTACCCGCAGCGGGAGAGGTGGGACCGGGGAGCTGTTTTTT.

Many counts were recorded for this clonotype. CDR3 bases: TGTGCCAGCAGCATTTCACAGGGTTTTAATGAAAAACTGTTTTTT. It translates to CASSISQGFNEKLFF. The rearrangement uses TRBV7-9 and TRBJ1-4; the D gene is possibly TRBD1 (6 bases). This CDR3 has 15 residues. Trimming took 5 bases from V and 4 from J, leaving 14 bases between them. Germline CDR1 SEHNR, CDR2 FQNEAQ (reference sequence).